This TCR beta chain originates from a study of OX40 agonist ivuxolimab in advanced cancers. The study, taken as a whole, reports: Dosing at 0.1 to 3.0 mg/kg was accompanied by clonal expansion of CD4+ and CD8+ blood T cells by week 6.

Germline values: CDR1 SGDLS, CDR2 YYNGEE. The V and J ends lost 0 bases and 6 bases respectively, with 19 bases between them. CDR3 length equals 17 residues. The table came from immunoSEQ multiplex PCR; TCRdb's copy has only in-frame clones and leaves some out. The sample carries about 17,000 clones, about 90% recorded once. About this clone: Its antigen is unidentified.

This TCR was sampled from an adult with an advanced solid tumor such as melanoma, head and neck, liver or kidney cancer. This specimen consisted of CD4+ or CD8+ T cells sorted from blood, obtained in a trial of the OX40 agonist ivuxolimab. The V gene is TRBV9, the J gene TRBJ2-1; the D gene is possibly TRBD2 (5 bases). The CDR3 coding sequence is TGTGCCAGCAGCGTAGCCCCCCAGCCCAGAGGGATCAATGAGCAGTTCTTC. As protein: CASSVAPQPRGINEQFF.